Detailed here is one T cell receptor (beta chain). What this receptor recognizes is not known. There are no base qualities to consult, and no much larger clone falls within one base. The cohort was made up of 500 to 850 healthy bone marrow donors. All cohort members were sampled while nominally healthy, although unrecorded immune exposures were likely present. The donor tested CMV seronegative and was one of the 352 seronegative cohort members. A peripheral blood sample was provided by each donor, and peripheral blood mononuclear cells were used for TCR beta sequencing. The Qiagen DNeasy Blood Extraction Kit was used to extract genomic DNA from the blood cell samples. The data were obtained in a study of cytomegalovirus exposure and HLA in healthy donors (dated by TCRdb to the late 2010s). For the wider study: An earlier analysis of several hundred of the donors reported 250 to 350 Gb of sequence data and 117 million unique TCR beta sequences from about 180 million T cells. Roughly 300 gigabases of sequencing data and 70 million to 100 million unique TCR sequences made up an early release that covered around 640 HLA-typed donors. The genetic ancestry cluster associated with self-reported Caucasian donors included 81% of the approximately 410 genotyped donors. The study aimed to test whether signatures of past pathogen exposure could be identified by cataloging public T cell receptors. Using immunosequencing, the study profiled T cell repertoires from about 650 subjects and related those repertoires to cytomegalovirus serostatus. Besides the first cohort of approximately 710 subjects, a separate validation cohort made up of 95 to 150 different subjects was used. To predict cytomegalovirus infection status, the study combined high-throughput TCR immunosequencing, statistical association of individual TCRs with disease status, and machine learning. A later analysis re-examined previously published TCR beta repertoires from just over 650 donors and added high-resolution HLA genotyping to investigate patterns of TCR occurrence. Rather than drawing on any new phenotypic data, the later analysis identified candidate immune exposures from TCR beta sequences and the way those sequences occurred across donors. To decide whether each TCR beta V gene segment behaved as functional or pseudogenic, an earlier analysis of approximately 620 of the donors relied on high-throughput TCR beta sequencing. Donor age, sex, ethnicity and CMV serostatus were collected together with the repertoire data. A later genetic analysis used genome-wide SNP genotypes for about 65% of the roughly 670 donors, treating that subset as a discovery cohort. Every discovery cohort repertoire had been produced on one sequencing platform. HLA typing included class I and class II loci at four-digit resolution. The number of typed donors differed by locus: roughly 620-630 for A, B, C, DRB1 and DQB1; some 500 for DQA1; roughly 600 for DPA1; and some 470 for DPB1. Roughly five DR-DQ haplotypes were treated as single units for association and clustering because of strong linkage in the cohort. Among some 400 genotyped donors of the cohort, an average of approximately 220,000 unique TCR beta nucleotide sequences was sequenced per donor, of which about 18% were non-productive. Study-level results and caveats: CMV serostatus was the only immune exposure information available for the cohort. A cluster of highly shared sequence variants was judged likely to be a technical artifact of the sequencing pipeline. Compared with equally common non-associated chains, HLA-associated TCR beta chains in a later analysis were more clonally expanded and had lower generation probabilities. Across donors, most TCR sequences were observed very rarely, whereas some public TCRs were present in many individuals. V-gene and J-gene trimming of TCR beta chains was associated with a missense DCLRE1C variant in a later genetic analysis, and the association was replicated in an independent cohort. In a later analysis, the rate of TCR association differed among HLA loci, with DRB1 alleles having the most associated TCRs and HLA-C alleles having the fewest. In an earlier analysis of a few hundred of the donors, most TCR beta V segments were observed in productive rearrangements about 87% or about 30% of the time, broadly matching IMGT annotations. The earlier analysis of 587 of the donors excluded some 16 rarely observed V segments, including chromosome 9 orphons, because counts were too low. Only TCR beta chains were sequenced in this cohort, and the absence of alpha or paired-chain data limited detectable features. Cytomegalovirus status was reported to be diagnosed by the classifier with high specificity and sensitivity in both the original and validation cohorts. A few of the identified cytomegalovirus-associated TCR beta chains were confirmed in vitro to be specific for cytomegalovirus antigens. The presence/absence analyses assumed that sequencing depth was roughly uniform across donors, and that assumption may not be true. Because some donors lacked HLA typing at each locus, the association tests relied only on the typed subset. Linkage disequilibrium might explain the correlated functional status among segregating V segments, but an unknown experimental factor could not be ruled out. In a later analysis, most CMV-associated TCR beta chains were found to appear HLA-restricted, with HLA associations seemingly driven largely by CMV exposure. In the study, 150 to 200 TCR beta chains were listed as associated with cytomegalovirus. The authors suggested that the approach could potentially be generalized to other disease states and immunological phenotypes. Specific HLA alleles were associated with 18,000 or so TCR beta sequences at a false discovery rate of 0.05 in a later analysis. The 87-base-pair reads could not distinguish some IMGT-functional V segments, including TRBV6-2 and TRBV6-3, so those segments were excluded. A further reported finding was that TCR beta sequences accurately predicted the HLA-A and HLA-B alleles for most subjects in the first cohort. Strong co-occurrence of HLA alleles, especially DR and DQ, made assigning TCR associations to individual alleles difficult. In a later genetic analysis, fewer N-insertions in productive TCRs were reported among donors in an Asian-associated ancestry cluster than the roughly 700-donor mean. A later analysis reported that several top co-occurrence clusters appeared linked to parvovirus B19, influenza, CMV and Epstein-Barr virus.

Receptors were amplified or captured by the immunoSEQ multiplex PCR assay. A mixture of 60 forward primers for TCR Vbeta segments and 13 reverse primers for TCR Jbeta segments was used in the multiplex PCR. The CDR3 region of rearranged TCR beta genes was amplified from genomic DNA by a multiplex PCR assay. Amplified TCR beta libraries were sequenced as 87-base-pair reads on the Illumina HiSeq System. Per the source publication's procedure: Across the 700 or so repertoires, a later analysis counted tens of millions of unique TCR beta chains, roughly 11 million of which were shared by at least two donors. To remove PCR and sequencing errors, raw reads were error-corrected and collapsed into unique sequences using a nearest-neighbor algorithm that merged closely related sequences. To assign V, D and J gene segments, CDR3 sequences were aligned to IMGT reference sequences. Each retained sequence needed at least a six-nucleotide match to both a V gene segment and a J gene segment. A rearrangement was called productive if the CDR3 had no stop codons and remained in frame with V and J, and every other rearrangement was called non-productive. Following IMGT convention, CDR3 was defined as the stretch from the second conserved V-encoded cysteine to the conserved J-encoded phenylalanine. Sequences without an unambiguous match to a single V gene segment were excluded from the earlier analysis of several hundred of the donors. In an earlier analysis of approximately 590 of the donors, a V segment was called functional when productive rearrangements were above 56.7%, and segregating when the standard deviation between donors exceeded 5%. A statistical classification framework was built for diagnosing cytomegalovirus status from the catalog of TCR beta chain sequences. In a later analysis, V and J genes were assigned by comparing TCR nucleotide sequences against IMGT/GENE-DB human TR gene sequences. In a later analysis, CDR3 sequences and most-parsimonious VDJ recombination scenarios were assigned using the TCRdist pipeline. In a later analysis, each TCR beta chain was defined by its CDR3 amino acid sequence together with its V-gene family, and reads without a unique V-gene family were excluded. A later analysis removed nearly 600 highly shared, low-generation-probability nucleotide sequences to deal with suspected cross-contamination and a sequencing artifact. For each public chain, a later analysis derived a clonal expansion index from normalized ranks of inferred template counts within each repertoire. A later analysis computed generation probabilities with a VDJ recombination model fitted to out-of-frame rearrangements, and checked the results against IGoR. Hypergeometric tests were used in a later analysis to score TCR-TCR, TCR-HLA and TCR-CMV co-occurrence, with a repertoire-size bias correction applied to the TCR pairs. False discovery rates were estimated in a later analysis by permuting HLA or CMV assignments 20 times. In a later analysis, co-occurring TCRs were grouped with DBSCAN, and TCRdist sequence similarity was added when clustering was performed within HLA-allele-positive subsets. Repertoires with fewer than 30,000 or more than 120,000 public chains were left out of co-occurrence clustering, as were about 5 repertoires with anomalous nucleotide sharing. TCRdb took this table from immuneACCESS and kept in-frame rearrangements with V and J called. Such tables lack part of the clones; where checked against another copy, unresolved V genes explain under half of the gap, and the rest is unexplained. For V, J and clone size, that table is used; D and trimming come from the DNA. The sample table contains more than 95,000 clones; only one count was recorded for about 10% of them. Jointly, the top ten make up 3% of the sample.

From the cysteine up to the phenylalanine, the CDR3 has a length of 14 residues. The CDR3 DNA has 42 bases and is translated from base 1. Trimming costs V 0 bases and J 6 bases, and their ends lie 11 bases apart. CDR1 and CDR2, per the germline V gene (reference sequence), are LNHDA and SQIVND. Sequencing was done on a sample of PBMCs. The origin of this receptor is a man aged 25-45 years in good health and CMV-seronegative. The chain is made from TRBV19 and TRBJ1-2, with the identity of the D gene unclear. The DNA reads TGTGCCAGTAGTATAGATGCGGAATCGGATGGCTACACCTTC. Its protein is CASSIDAESDGYTF. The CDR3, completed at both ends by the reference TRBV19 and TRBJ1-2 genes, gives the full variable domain DGGITQSPKYLFRKEGQNVTLSCEQNLNHDAMYWYRQDPGQGLRLIYYSQIVNDFQKGDIAEGYSVSREKKESFPLTVTSAQKNPTAFYLCASSIDAESDGYTFGSGTRLTVV.